This TCR beta chain was obtained from a study of technical replicates of blood from a handful of donors (dated 2017 in TCRdb). A note on this clone: Which antigen it targets is not known. Per-nucleotide qualities are absent, and no much larger clonotype sits a single base away.

There are 18 amino acids in the CDR3, from cysteine to phenylalanine inclusive. Kept here is only the CDR3 DNA, which spans 54 bases and is read in frame from base 1. Based on the germline V gene (reference sequence), the CDR1 and CDR2 sequences are MNHEY and SMNVEV. The junction shows trimming of 6 bases on V and 3 bases on J, and the gene matches do not reach 14 bases of it. The library was obtained by the immunoSEQ multiplex PCR assay. This is the immuneACCESS table as TCRdb keeps it, with only in-frame sequences that have V and J called. A part of the clones is gone; compared with another copy, unresolved V genes explain less than half, and the rest is unexplained. The sample table shows roughly 71,000 clones, and approximately 94% are seen once. 0.3% to 0.45% of the sample lies in the top ten.

The source material was T cells isolated from PBMCs. In this chain, TRBV27 is recombined with TRBJ2-3; 11 bases in the junction line up with TRBD2. The TCR comes from a human donor in good health. The encoded CDR3 is CASRVQSLAGGLTDTQYF. The DNA is TGTGCCAGCAGAGTTCAGTCTTTAGCGGGAGGGTTGACAGATACGCAGTATTTT.